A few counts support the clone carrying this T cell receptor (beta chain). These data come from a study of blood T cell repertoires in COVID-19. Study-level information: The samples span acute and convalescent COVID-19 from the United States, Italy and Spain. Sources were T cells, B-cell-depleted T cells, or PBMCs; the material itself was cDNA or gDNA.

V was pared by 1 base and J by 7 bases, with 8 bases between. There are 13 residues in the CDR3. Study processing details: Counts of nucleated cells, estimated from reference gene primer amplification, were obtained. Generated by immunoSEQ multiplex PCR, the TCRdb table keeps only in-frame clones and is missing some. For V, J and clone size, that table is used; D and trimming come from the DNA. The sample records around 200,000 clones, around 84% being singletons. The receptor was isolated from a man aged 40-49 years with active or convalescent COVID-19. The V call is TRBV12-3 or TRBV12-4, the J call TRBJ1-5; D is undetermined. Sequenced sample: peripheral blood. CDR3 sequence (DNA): TGTGCCAGCAGTTTAGGAGGGAGCCAGCCCCAGCATTTT. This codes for CASSLGGSQPQHF.